Described below is a single TCR beta chain sequence and its context. This entry comes from a study of blood T cell repertoires in COVID-19. Study-wide context: COVID-19 samples, acute and convalescent, were from the United States, Italy and Spain. T cells, B-cell-depleted T cells, or PBMCs provided the cDNA or gDNA that served as material.

Original processing notes: Estimation of nucleated cell counts relied on the amplification of reference gene primers. Clones were read by immunoSEQ multiplex PCR, and TCRdb kept only the in-frame ones, dropping some. Clone size and V and J calls were adopted from that table, with D and trimming inferred from the DNA. The sample includes 65,000 to 90,000 clones, roughly 84% of them seen just once. Germline trimming cut 2 bases from V and 3 bases from J; bases unmatched to any gene: 3. This CDR3 is built from 14 residues. Germline assignment: CDR1 SGHRS and CDR2 YFSETQ. Sequenced: peripheral blood. The TCR originated in a young woman with acute or convalescent COVID-19. The chain combines TRBV5-1 with TRBJ2-3; TRBD1 agrees at 7 bases. The CDR3 sequence: CASSLLQGTDTQYF. The CDR3 coding sequence is TGCGCCAGCAGCTTACTACAGGGGACAGATACGCAGTATTTT.